This T cell receptor (beta chain) was documented in a study of blood T cell repertoires in COVID-19. Study-wide context: The United States, Italy and Spain provided the acute and convalescent COVID-19 samples.

V was pared by 4 bases and J by 6 bases, with 22 bases between. The CDR3 consists of 16 residues. Germline-derived CDR1 and CDR2 are SEHNR and FQNEAQ (reference sequence). Individuals drawn from approximately 26 US areas were about 18 to 90 years old. Assignment of participants to cohorts was predicated upon participant-reported clinical history. Authors' analysis steps: Reference gene primer amplification gave nucleated cell count estimates. Using immunoSEQ multiplex PCR, the repertoire was profiled, and TCRdb retains in-frame clones only, with some absent. That table furnishes V, J and clone size, whereas the DNA furnished D and trimming. In the table there are around 190,000 clones, about 82% of which are singletons.

The chain recombines TRBV7-9 with TRBJ2-7, with a weak D call TRBD2 (6 bases). The receptor comes from a middle-aged man with acute COVID-19. Input material: PBMCs or T cells enriched from blood (not recorded which). The CDR3 spells CASSSRGLGNSFEQYF. In DNA form, the CDR3 reads TGTGCCAGCAGCTCCCGGGGACTCGGAAACTCTTTCGAGCAGTACTTC.